Detailed here is one T cell receptor (beta chain). This clone's antigen is unknown. The record has no base qualities; no much larger clone is one base away. The cohort comprised fewer than 700 healthy bone marrow donors. Cohort members were all nominally healthy when sampled, although unrecorded immune exposures were likely present. The donor was CMV seronegative and was included in the group of 352 seronegative cohort members. Every donor gave a peripheral blood sample, and the peripheral blood mononuclear cells from that sample were used for TCR beta sequencing. The Qiagen DNeasy Blood Extraction Kit was used to extract genomic DNA from the blood cell samples. This record belongs to a study of cytomegalovirus exposure and HLA in healthy donors (dated by TCRdb to about 2017). General notes on the study: In an earlier analysis of roughly 500 of the donors, around 300 Gb of sequence data and 100 million or so unique TCR beta sequences from roughly 200 million T cells were reported. About 280 gigabases of sequencing data and approximately 85 million unique TCR sequences were included in an early release covering 550 to 800 HLA-typed donors. Among the approximately 430 genotyped donors, 75% to 90% belonged to the genetic ancestry cluster associated with self-reported Caucasian donors. The study aimed to test whether cataloging public T cell receptors could reveal signatures of past pathogen exposure. Using immunosequencing, the study profiled T cell repertoires from fewer than 850 subjects and related those repertoires to cytomegalovirus serostatus. In addition to the first cohort of 666 subjects, a separate validation cohort of approximately 110 different subjects was used. To predict cytomegalovirus infection status, the study combined high-throughput TCR immunosequencing, statistical association of individual TCRs with disease status, and machine learning. To study patterns of TCR occurrence, a later analysis re-analyzed previously published TCR beta repertoires from 550 to 800 donors and added high-resolution HLA genotyping. Rather than drawing on any new phenotypic data, the later analysis identified candidate immune exposures from TCR beta sequences and the way those sequences occurred across donors. To decide whether each TCR beta V gene segment behaved as functional or pseudogenic, an earlier analysis of 587 of the donors relied on high-throughput TCR beta sequencing. Donor age, sex, ethnicity and CMV serostatus were compiled alongside the repertoire data. In a later genetic analysis, genome-wide SNP genotypes for about three fifths of the roughly 670 donors were used, and that subset was treated as a discovery cohort. Every discovery cohort repertoire had been produced on one sequencing platform. HLA typing covered class I and class II loci at four-digit resolution. Typing coverage differed by locus: A, B, C, DRB1 and DQB1 were typed in roughly 629-630 donors, DQA1 in 500 to 550, DPA1 in roughly 590, and DPB1 in approximately 450. Roughly 5 DR-DQ haplotypes were treated as single units for association and clustering because of strong linkage in the cohort. Across approximately 420 genotyped donors of the cohort, an average of roughly 230,000 unique TCR beta nucleotide sequences per donor were sequenced, and roughly 20% of those sequences were non-productive. Overall results and qualifications from the work: In a later analysis, most CMV-associated TCR beta chains were found to appear HLA-restricted, with HLA associations seemingly driven largely by CMV exposure. HLA typing was unavailable for some donors at each locus, so association tests used only the typed subset. Because the 87-base-pair reads could not distinguish some IMGT-functional V segments, including TRBV6-2 and TRBV6-3, those segments were excluded. According to the authors, the approach could potentially be generalized to other disease states and immunological phenotypes. In a later analysis, HLA-associated TCR beta chains were found to be more clonally expanded and to have lower generation probabilities than equally common non-associated chains. In a later genetic analysis, fewer N-insertions in productive TCRs were reported among donors in an Asian-associated ancestry cluster than the roughly 700-donor mean. This cohort had only TCR beta chains sequenced, and the lack of alpha or paired-chain data limited which features could be detected. A total of 150 to 200 TCR beta chains were listed by the study as associated with cytomegalovirus. Presence/absence analyses assumed roughly uniform sequencing depth across donors, an assumption that may not hold. A cluster of highly shared sequence variants was judged likely to represent a technical artifact of the sequencing pipeline. Across donors, most TCR sequences were observed very rarely, whereas some public TCRs were present in many individuals. Strong co-occurrence of HLA alleles, especially DR and DQ, made assigning TCR associations to individual alleles difficult. Several of the top co-occurrence clusters appeared to be linked to parvovirus B19, influenza, CMV and Epstein-Barr virus, according to a later analysis. Linkage disequilibrium might explain the correlated functional status among segregating V segments, but an unknown experimental factor could not be excluded. The only immune exposure information available for the cohort was CMV serostatus. Broadly in line with IMGT annotations, most TCR beta V segments showed up in productive rearrangements about 90% or about 30% of the time in an earlier analysis of about 500 of the donors. A further reported finding was that TCR beta sequences accurately predicted the HLA-A and HLA-B alleles for most subjects in the first cohort. In vitro tests confirmed that three of the cytomegalovirus-associated TCR beta chains recognize cytomegalovirus antigens. The earlier analysis of 587 of the donors excluded roughly 16 rarely observed V segments, including chromosome 9 orphons, because counts were too low. A later analysis associated roughly 17,000 TCR beta sequences with specific HLA alleles at a false discovery rate of 0.05. The classifier was reported to diagnose cytomegalovirus status with high specificity and sensitivity in both the original and validation cohorts. An association between a missense DCLRE1C variant and V-gene and J-gene trimming of TCR beta chains was found in a later genetic analysis and replicated in an independent cohort. In a later analysis, TCR association rates were found to vary across HLA loci, with the most associated TCRs seen for DRB1 alleles and the fewest for HLA-C alleles.

Libraries were made using the immunoSEQ multiplex PCR assay. For the multiplex PCR, a mixture combining 60 forward primers for TCR Vbeta segments and 13 reverse primers for TCR Jbeta segments was used. The CDR3 region of rearranged TCR beta genes was amplified from genomic DNA by a multiplex PCR assay. The Illumina HiSeq System was used to sequence the amplified TCR beta libraries as 87-base-pair reads. The paper's processing steps were these. Across the 640 or so repertoires, a later analysis counted some 80 million unique TCR beta chains, 9 million to 14 million of which were shared by at least two donors. To remove PCR and sequencing errors, raw reads were error-corrected and collapsed into unique sequences using a nearest-neighbor algorithm that merged closely related sequences. CDR3 sequences were aligned to IMGT reference sequences to assign V, D and J gene segments. For a sequence to be retained, a match of at least six nucleotides was required to both a V gene segment and a J gene segment. A rearrangement counted as productive if the CDR3 had no stop codons and remained in frame with V and J, and every other rearrangement counted as non-productive. Following IMGT convention, CDR3 was defined as the stretch from the second conserved V-encoded cysteine up to the conserved J-encoded phenylalanine. In an earlier analysis of roughly 610 of the donors, sequences lacking an unambiguous match to a single V gene segment were excluded. In an earlier analysis of 450 to 700 of the donors, V segments were called functional above 56.7% productive rearrangements and were called segregating when the between-donor standard deviation exceeded 5%. A statistical classification framework was built for diagnosing cytomegalovirus status from the catalog of TCR beta chain sequences. A later analysis assigned V and J genes by comparing TCR nucleotide sequences with IMGT/GENE-DB human TR gene sequences. Using the TCRdist pipeline, a later analysis assigned CDR3 sequences along with most-parsimonious VDJ recombination scenarios. In a later analysis, each TCR beta chain was defined by its CDR3 amino acid sequence together with its V-gene family, and reads lacking a unique V-gene family were excluded. As a way to deal with suspected cross-contamination and a sequencing artifact, a later analysis dropped over 550 nucleotide sequences that were highly shared and had low generation probability. In a later analysis, a clonal expansion index for each public chain was calculated from normalized within-repertoire ranks of inferred template counts. In a later analysis, generation probabilities were computed with a VDJ recombination model fitted to out-of-frame rearrangements, and the resulting probabilities were checked against IGoR. Hypergeometric tests were used in a later analysis to score TCR-TCR, TCR-HLA and TCR-CMV co-occurrence, with a repertoire-size bias correction applied to the TCR pairs. To estimate false discovery rates, a later analysis permuted the HLA or CMV assignments 20 times. In a later analysis, co-occurring TCRs were grouped with DBSCAN, and TCRdist sequence similarity was added when clustering was performed within HLA-allele-positive subsets. Repertoires with fewer than 30,000 or more than 120,000 public chains were left out of co-occurrence clustering, as were about 5 repertoires with anomalous nucleotide sharing. TCRdb carries this immuneACCESS record with in-frame sequences only. Its versions omit some clonotypes, under half of them owing to an unresolved V gene in the studies checked, with the rest unexplained. That table is the source of V, J and clone size, and D and trimming were worked out from the DNA. The sample table records about 100,000 clones; around 80% of these occur just once. The top ten constitute roughly 0.71% of the sample.

Including the terminal cysteine and phenylalanine, the CDR3 comprises 17 residues. Only the CDR3 part of the read is kept: 51 bases, read in frame from the first base. CDR1 SGHTA and CDR2 FQGNSA are derived from the germline V gene. Unmatched junction bases come to 8, with V trimmed by 2 bases and J by 4 bases. In this chain, TRBV7-2 is recombined with TRBJ2-2; TRBD2 agrees with 9 junctional bases. Specimen: PBMCs. The clonotype comes from a woman aged 60-75 years in good health and CMV-seronegative. The nucleotide sequence is given as TGTGCCAGCAGCTTAAGGATGGCGGGGGGGCCCACCGGGGAGCTGTTTTTT. Its product reads: CASSLRMAGGPTGELFF.